This TCR beta chain was captured by sequencing in a study of lymphopenia after photon versus proton radiotherapy. Findings of the study overall: In patients who died, overall survival fell as post-nadir TCR diversity dropped more. Proton therapy kept repertoires fairly stable, unlike photons, which gained effector/memory cells. Only patients who died were analyzed for survival; proton advantage is unproven.

Method: immunoSEQ multiplex PCR; TCRdb's copy keeps in-frame clones and lacks some. The sample consists of about 55,000 clones, 84% of them appearing once. CDR1 is LNHNV, CDR2 YYDKDF, per germline (reference sequence). This CDR3 is built from 13 residues. The germline V and J ends were trimmed by 0 bases and 4 bases, with 4 bases remaining between them. This clone has just a few counts. Its antigen is undetermined. The clonotype was recovered from a man aged 55-75 years with pancreatic cancer. This chain connects TRBV15 to TRBJ2-1, with no clear D. This specimen was peripheral blood, taken from a patient treated with proton-based radiotherapy. CDR3 sequence reads: CATSRDNYNEQFF. The CDR3 bases are TGTGCCACCAGCAGAGACAATTACAATGAGCAGTTCTTC.